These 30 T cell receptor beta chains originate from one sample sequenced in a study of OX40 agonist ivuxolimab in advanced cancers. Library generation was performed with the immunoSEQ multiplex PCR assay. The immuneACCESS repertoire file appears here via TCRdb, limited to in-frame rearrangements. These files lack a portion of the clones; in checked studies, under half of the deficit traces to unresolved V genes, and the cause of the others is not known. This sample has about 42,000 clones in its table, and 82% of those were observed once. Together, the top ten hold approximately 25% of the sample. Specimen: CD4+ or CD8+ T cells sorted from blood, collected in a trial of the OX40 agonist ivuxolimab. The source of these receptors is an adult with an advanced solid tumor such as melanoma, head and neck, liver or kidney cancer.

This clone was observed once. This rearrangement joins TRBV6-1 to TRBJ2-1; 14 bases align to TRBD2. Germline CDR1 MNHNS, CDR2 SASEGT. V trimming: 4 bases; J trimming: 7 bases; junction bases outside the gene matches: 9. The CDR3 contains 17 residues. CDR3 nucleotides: TGTGCCAGCAGTGGGGGACTAGCGGGGGACCTAAGGAATGAGCAGTTCTTC. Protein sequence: CASSGGLAGDLRNEQFF.

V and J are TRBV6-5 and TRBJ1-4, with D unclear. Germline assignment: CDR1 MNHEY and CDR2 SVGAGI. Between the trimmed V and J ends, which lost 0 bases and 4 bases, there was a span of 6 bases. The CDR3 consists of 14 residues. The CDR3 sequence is CASSYSLSNEKLFF. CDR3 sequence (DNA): TGTGCCAGCAGTTACTCGTTGAGTAATGAAAAACTGTTTTTT.

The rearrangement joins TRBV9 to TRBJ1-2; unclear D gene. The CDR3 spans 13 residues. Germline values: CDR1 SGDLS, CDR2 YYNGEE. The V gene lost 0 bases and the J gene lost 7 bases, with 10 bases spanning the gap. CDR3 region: CASSVEGRSGYTF. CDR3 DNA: TGTGCCAGCAGCGTAGAGGGAAGATCTGGCTACACCTTC.

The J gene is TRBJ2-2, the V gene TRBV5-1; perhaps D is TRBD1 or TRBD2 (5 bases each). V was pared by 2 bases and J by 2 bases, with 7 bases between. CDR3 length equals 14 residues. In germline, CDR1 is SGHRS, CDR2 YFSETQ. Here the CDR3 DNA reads TGCGCCAGCAGCTTATGGGACAACACCGGGGAGCTGTTTTTT. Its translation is CASSLWDNTGELFF.

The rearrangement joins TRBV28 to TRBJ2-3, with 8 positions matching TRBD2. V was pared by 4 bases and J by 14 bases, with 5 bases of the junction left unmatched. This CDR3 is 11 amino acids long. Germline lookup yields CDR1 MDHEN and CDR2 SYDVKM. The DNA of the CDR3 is TGTGCCAGCAGTTCATCCGGGACTAGGTATTTT. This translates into CASSSSGTRYF.

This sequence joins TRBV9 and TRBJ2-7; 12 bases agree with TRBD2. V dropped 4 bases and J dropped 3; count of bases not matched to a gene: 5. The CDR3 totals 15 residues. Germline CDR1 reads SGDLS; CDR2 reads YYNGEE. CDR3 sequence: CASSQGTSGFYEQYF. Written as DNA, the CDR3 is TGTGCCAGCAGCCAGGGGACTAGCGGGTTCTACGAGCAGTACTTC.

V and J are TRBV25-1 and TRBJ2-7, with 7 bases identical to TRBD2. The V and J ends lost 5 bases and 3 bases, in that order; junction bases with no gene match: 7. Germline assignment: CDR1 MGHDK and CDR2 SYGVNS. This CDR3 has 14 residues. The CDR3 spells CASSMGGRVYEQYF. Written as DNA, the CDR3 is TGTGCCAGCAGTATGGGAGGGAGGGTCTACGAGCAGTACTTC.

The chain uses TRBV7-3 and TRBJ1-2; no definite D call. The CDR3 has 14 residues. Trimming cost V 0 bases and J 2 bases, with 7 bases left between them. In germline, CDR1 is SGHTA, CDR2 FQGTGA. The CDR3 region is CASSLTGGNYGYTF. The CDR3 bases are TGTGCCAGCAGCTTAACTGGCGGAAACTATGGCTACACCTTC.

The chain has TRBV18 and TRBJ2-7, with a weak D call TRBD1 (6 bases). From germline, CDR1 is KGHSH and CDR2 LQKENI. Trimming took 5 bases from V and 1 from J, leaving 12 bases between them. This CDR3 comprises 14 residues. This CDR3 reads CASSTQGSSYEQYF. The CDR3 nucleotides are TGTGCCAGCTCAACACAGGGTTCTTCCTACGAGCAGTACTTC.

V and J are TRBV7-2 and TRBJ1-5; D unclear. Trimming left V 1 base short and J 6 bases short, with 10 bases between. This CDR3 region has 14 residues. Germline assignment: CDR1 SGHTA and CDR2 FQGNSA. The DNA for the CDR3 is TGTGCCAGCAGCTTAGACGTGGGCAGTCAGCCCCAGCATTTT. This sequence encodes CASSLDVGSQPQHF. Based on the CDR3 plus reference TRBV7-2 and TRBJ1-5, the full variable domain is GAGVSQSPSNKVTEKGKDVELRCDPISGHTALYWYRQSLGQGLEFLIYFQGNSAPDKSGLPSDRFSAERTGGSVSTLTIQRTQQEDSAVYLCASSLDVGSQPQHFGDGTRLSIL.

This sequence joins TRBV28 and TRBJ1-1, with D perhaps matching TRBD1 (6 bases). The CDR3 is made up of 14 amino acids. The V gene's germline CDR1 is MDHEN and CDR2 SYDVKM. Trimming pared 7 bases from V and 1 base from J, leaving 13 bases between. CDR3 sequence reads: CASTGGLRNTEAFF. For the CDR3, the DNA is TGTGCCAGCACTGGGGGGCTCCGGAACACTGAAGCTTTCTTT.

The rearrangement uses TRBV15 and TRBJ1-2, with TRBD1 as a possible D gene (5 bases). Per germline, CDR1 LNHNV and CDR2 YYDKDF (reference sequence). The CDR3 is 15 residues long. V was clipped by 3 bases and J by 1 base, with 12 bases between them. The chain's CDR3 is CATSSPTDINYGYTF. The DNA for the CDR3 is TGTGCCACCAGCAGTCCCACGGACATTAACTATGGCTACACCTTC. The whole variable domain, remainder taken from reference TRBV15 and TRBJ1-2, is DAMVIQNPRYQVTQFGKPVTLSCSQTLNHNVMYWYQQKSSQAPKLLFHYYDKDFNNEADTPDNFQSRRPNTSFCFLDIRSPGLGDTAMYLCATSSPTDINYGYTFGSGTRLTVV.

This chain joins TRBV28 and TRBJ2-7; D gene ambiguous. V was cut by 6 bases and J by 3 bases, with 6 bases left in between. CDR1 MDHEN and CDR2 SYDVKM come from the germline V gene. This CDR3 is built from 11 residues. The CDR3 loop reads CASSSLYEQYF. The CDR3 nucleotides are TGTGCCAGCAGCAGCCTCTACGAGCAGTACTTC. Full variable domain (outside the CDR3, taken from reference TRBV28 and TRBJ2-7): DVKVTQSSRYLVKRTGEKVFLECVQDMDHENMFWYRQDPGLGLRLIYFSYDVKMKEKGDIPEGYSVSREKKERFSLILESASTNQTSMYLCASSSLYEQYFGPGTRLTVT.

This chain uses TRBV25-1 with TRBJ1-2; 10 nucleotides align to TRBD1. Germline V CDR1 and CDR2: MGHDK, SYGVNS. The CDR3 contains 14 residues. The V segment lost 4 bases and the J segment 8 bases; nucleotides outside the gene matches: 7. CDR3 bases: TGTGCCAGCAGTGTTCGACAGGGGGCAGGAGGCTACACCTTC. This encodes CASSVRQGAGGYTF.

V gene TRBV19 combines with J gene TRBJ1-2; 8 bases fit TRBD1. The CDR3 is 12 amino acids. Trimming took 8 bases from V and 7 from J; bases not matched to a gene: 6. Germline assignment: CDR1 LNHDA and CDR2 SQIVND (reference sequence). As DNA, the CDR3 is TGTGCCAGTGACAGGGGTGTAGGTGGCTACACCTTC. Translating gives CASDRGVGGYTF.

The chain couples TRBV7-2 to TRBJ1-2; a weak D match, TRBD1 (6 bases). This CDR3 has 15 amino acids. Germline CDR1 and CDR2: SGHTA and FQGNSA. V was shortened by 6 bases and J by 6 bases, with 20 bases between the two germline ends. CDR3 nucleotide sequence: TGTGCCAGCAGTTCCCCCCAACAGGGAAGGCATGGCTACACCTTC. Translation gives CASSSPQQGRHGYTF. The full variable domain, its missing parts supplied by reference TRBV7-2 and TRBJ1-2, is GAGVSQSPSNKVTEKGKDVELRCDPISGHTALYWYRQSLGQGLEFLIYFQGNSAPDKSGLPSDRFSAERTGGSVSTLTIQRTQQEDSAVYLCASSSPQQGRHGYTFGSGTRLTVV.

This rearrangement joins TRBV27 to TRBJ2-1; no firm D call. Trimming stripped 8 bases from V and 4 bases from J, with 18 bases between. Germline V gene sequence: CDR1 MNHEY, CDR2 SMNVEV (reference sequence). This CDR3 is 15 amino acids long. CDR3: CASSPTRAQYNEQFF. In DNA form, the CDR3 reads TGTGCCAGCTCCCCAACCCGGGCGCAGTACAATGAGCAGTTCTTC.

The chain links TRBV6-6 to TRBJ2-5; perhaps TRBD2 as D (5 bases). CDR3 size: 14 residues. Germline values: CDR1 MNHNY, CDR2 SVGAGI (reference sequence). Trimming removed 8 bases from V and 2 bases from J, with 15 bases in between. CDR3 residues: CASSLASWQETQYF. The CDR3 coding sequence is TGTGCCAGCTCCTTAGCTAGCTGGCAAGAGACCCAGTACTTC.

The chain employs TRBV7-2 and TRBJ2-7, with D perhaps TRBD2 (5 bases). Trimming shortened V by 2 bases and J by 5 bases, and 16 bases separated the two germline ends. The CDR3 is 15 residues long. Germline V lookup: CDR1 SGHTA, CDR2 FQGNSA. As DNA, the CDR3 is TGTGCCAGCAGCTTAACCGGGGTAATGAGCGACGAGCAGTACTTC. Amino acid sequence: CASSLTGVMSDEQYF. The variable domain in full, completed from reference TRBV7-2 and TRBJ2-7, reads GAGVSQSPSNKVTEKGKDVELRCDPISGHTALYWYRQSLGQGLEFLIYFQGNSAPDKSGLPSDRFSAERTGGSVSTLTIQRTQQEDSAVYLCASSLTGVMSDEQYFGPGTRLTVT.

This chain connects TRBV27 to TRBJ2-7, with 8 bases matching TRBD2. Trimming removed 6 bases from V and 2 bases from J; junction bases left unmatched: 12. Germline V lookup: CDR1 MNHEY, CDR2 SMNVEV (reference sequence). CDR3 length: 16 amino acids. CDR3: CASSPLGLANPYEQYF. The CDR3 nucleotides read TGTGCCAGCAGCCCTCTTGGACTAGCTAATCCCTACGAGCAGTACTTC.

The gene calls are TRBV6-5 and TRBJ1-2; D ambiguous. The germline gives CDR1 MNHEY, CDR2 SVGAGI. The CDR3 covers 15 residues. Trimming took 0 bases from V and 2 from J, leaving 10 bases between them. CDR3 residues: CASSYSLGLNYGYTF. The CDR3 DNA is TGTGCCAGCAGTTACTCGCTGGGATTGAACTATGGCTACACCTTC.

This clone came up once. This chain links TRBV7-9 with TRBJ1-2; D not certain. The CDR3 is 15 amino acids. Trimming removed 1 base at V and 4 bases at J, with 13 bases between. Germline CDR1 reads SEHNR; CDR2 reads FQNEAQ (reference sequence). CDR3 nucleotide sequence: TGTGCCAGCAGCTTAGGTGGATCGTTAACCTATGGCTACACCTTC. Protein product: CASSLGGSLTYGYTF.

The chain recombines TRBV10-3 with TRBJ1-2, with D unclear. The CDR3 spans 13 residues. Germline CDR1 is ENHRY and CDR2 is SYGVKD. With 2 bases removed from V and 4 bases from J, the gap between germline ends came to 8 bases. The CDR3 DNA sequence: TGTGCCATCAGTGAGGACCAGTTCTATGGCTACACCTTC. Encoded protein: CAISEDQFYGYTF.

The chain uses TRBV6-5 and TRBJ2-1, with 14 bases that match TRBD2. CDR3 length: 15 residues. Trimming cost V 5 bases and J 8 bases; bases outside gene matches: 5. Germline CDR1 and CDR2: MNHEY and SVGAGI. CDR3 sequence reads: CASSGTSGSSDEQFF. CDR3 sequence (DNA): TGTGCCAGCAGTGGGACTAGCGGGAGTAGCGATGAGCAGTTCTTC.

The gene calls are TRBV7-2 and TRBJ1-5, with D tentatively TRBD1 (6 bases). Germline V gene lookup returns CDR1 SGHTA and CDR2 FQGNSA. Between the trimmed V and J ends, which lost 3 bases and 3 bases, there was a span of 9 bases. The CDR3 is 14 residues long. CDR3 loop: CASSFRDNNQPQHF. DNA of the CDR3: TGTGCCAGCAGCTTCCGGGACAACAATCAGCCCCAGCATTTT.

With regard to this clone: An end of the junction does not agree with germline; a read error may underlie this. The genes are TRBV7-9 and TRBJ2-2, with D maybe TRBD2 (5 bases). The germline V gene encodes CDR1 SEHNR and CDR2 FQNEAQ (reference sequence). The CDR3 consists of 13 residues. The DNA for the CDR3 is TGTGCCAGCAGCTTAGGGACGGTTGGGGAGCCGTTTTTT. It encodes CASSLGTVGEPFF.

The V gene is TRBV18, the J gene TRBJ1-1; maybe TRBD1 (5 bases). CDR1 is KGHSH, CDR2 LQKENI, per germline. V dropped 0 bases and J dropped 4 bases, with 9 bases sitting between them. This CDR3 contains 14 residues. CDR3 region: CASSPPLGVTEAFF. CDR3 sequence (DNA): TGTGCCAGCTCACCACCTCTGGGGGTCACTGAAGCTTTCTTT.

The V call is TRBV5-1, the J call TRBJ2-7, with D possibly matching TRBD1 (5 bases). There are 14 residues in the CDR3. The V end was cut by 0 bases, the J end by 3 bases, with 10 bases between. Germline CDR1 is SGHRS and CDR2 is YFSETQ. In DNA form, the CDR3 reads TGCGCCAGCAGCTTGGACAGGTCTCTCTACGAGCAGTACTTC. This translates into CASSLDRSLYEQYF.

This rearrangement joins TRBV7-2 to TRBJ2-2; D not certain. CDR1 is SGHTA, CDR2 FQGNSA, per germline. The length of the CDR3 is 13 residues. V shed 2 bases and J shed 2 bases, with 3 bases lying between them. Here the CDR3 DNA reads TGTGCCAGCAGCTTACTTAACACCGGGGAGCTGTTTTTT. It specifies CASSLLNTGELFF.

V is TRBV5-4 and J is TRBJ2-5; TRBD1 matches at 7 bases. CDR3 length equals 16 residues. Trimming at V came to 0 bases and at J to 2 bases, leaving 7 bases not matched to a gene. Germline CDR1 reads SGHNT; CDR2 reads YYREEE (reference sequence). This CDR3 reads CASSLAETGQQETQYF. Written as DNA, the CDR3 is TGTGCCAGCAGCTTGGCCGAAACGGGACAGCAAGAGACCCAGTACTTC.